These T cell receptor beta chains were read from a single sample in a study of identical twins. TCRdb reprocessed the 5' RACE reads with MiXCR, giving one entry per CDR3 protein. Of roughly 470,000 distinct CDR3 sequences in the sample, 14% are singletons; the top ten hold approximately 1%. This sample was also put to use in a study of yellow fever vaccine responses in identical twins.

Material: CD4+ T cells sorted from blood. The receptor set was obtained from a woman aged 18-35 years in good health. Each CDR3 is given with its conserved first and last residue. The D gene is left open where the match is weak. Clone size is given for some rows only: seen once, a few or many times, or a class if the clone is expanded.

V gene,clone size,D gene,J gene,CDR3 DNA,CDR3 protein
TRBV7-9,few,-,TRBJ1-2,TGTGCCAGCAGCTTATGGCAGGGACGGTCCTACACCTTC,CASSLWQGRSYTF
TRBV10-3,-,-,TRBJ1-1,TGTGCCATCAGCCTGACGGAGAACACTGAAGCTTTCTTT,CAISLTENTEAFF
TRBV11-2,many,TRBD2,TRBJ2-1,TGTGCCAGCAGCTATCCTCCTAGCGGGAGATCGACTGAGCAGTTCTTC,CASSYPPSGRSTEQFF
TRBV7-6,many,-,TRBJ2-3,TGTGCCAGCAGCTTAGAAGCGGGCACAGATACGCAGTATTTT,CASSLEAGTDTQYF
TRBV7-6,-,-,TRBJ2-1,TGTGCCAGCAGCTTGACTCCCCCGATCAATGAGCAGTTCTTC,CASSLTPPINEQFF
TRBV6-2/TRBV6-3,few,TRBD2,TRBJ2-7,TGTGCCAGCAGTATTTTGCGGGGGGCGGTCTCCTACGAGCAGTACTTC,CASSILRGAVSYEQYF
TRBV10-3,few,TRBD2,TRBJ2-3,TGTGCCATCAGTGACGGGACTAGCGGGAGCCCGTCAACAGATACGCAGTATTTT,CAISDGTSGSPSTDTQYF
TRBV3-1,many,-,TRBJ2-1,TGTGCCAGCAGCCAAGATACCTGGACAAGGTACAATGAGCAGTTCTTC,CASSQDTWTRYNEQFF
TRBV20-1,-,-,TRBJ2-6,TGCAGTGCCCTGCGACAGGCTGGGGCCAACGTCCTGACTTTC,CSALRQAGANVLTF
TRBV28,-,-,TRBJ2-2,TGTGCCAGCAAGGAGGACACCGGGGAGCTGTTTTTT,CASKEDTGELFF
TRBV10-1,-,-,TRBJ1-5,TGCGCCAGCAGTGTAGGGGGGATCGATCAGCCCCAGCATTTT,CASSVGGIDQPQHF
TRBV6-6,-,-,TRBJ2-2,TGTGCCAGCAGCCCACAGGGACCCGGGGAGCTGTTTTTT,CASSPQGPGELFF
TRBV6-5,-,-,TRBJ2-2,TGTGCCAGCAGTTACTTACAGGGGAACACCGGGGAGCTGTTTTTT,CASSYLQGNTGELFF
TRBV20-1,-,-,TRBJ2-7,TGCAGTGCTAGACGTATCGAGCAGTACTTC,CSARRIEQYF
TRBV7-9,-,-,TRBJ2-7,TGTGCCAGCAGCCGCAGGATGTTGACAGGCGTCGTGAGCGAGCAGTACTTC,CASSRRMLTGVVSEQYF
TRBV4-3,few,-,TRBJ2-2,TGCGCCAGCAGCCCTAGCACCAGAGGTGACGGGGAGCTGTTTTTT,CASSPSTRGDGELFF
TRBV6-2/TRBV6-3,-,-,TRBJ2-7,TGTGCCAGCAGTTCCAATCAGGGAAAGTTCGGGTCCTACGAGCAGTACTTC,CASSSNQGKFGSYEQYF
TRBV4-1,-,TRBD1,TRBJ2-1,TGTGCCAGCAGCGCGACCCTGACAGGGGCCCCCTACAATGAGCAGTTCTTC,CASSATLTGAPYNEQFF
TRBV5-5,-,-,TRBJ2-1,TGTGCCAGCAGCTTGGAGGAGGGTGAGCAGTTCTTC,CASSLEEGEQFF
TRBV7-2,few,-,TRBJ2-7,TGTGCCAGCACCCAGGGGGGACTAACCCCCCTGGAGCAGTACTTC,CASTQGGLTPLEQYF
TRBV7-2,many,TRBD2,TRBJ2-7,TGTGCCAGCAGCCCCACTAGCGGGAGGGCCCCCGAGCAGTACTTC,CASSPTSGRAPEQYF
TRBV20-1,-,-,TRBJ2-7,TGCAGTGGCCTGGATGGGTCCTACGAGCAGTACTTC,CSGLDGSYEQYF
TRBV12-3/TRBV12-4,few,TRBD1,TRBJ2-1,TGTGCCAGCAGTTTCCGACAGGGGACCTACAATGAGCAGTTCTTC,CASSFRQGTYNEQFF
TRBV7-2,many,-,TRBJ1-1,TGTGCCAGCAGCTCCCGAGGGGGACGGGGAAACACTGAAGCTTTCTTT,CASSSRGGRGNTEAFF
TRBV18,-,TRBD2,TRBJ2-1,TGTGCCAGCTCACCACTAGTCGGGAGGATGGAAAATGAGCAGTTCTTC,CASSPLVGRMENEQFF
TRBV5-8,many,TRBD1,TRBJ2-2,TGTGCCAGCAGCTGGGGACAGCCCACCGGGGAGCTGTTTTTT,CASSWGQPTGELFF
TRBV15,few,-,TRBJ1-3,TGTGCCACCAGCAGTTCTTTGGGACAACCCATATATTTT,CATSSSLGQPIYF
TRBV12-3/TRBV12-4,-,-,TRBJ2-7,TGTGCCAGCAGTTTCGTCCCTAGAATGGCCTACGAGCAGTACTTC,CASSFVPRMAYEQYF
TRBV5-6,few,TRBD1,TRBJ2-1,TGTGCCAGCGCCGGGACAGGCTACAATGAGCAGTTCTTC,CASAGTGYNEQFF
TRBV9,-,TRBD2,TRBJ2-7,TGTGCCAGCAGCGCCGGACTAGCGGGGCTAGGCGAGCAGTACTTC,CASSAGLAGLGEQYF
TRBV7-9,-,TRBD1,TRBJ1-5,TGTGCCAGCAGCCTCAAGGGGGACAGGGGCGAGCCCCAGCATTTT,CASSLKGDRGEPQHF
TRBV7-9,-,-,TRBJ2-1,TGTGCCAGCAGCGGGGCCTCCTACAATGAGCAGTTCTTC,CASSGASYNEQFF
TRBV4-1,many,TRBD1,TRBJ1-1,TGCGCCAGCAGCCAAGCAACAGGGGCCCCGAACACTGAAGCTTTCTTT,CASSQATGAPNTEAFF